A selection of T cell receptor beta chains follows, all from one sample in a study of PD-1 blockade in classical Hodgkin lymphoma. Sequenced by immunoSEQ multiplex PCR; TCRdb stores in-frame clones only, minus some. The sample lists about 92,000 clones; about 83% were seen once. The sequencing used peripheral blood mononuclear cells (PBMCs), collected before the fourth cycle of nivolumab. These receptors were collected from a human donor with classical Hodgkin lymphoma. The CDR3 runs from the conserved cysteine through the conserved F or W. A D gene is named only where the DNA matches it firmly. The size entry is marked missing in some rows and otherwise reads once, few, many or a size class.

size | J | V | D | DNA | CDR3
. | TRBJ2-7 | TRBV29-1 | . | TGCAGCGTAGAACGGGGTACCTACGAGCAGTACTTC | CSVERGTYEQYF
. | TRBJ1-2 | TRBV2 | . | TGTGCCAGCAGACCTAAAGGGCAGAATGGCTACACCTTC | CASRPKGQNGYTF
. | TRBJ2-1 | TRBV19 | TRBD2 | TGTGCCAGTAGTATTACCGGGACTAGCGGCTACAATGAGCAGTTCTTC | CASSITGTSGYNEQFF
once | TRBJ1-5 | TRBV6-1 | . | TGTGCCAGCTCTCCGGGGCCGAATCAGCCCCAGCATTTT | CASSPGPNQPQHF
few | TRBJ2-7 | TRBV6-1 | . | TGTGCCAGCAATTGGGCCACCTACGAGCAGTACTTC | CASNWATYEQYF
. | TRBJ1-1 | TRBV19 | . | TGTGCCAGTAGCCCCGCCGTCAACACTGAAGCTTTCTTT | CASSPAVNTEAFF
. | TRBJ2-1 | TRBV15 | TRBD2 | TGTGCCACCAGCAGGACTAGCGGCTACAATGAGCAGTTCTTC | CATSRTSGYNEQFF
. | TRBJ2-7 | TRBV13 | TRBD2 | TGTGCCAGCTCGGGAGGGAAAACCTTAAGCTCCTACGAGCAGTACTTC | CASSGGKTLSSYEQYF
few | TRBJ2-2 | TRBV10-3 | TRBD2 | TGTGCCATCAGTGACCTAGCGGGAGCCGGGGAGCTGTTTTTT | CAISDLAGAGELFF
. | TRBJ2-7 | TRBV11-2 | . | TGTGCCAGCAGCTCCTTGCGGGGCTACGAGCAGTACTTC | CASSSLRGYEQYF
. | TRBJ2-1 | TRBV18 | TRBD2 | TGTGCCAGCTCACCCCAGACTAGCGGGGTTGGTGGTGAGCAGTTCTTC | CASSPQTSGVGGEQFF
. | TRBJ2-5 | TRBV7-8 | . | TGTGCCAGCAGCCTAGGGCCCGGGGCCACGGAGACCCAGTACTTC | CASSLGPGATETQYF
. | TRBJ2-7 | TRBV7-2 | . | TGTGCCAGCAGCTTAGGGGTGGGAGTGTCCTACGAGCAGTACTTC | CASSLGVGVSYEQYF
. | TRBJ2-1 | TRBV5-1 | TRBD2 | TGCGCCAGCAGCTGGGGAGCGGGAGATCACAATGAGCAGTTCTTC | CASSWGAGDHNEQFF
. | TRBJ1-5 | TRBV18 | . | TGTGCCAGCTCACCGGATCGGACGGGCGAGAGGGGTCAGCCCCAGCATTTT | CASSPDRTGERGQPQHF
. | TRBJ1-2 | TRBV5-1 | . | TGCGCCAGCAGCTTGGCACAGAACTATGGCTACACCTTC | CASSLAQNYGYTF
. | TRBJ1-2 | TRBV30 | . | TGTGCCTGGAGTCCTCGGGCGGGGGGCCACTATGGCTACACCTTC | CAWSPRAGGHYGYTF
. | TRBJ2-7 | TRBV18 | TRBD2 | TGTGCCAGCTCACCAGTCGGGACTAGCGGTCCCTACGAGCAGTACTTC | CASSPVGTSGPYEQYF
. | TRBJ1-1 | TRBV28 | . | TGTGCCAGCGCCCGCGGCCCCAGAACAGGGCCGAACACTGAAGCTTTCTTT | CASARGPRTGPNTEAFF
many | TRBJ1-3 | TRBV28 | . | TGTGCCAGCAGTTTGCGTGGGATCTCTGGAAACACCATATATTTT | CASSLRGISGNTIYF
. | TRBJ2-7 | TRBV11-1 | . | TGTGCCAGCAGCTATGCCGGGACTTGGGACGAGCAGTACTTC | CASSYAGTWDEQYF
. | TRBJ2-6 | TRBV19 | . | TGTGCCAGTAGCCCTAACTTTGTACAGGGCAACGTCCTGACTTTC | CASSPNFVQGNVLTF
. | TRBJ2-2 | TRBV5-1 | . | TGCGCCAGCAGCTTGGGCCCGGGGTTGAAGAGCTCCGGGGAGCTGTTTTTT | CASSLGPGLKSSGELFF
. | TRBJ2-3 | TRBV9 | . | TGTGCCAGCAGCGTAGCTCCGACAGATACGCAGTATTTT | CASSVAPTDTQYF
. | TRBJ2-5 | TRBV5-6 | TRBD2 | TGTGCCAGCAGCTTGACGGGCGGGAGGAGGGAGACCCAGTACTTC | CASSLTGGRRETQYF
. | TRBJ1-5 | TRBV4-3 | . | TGCGCCAGCAGCCGGGGATGGGATCAGCCCCAGCATTTT | CASSRGWDQPQHF
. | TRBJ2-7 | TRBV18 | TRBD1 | TGTGCCAGCTCACCACGGACAGGGGGCACCTACGAGCAGTACTTC | CASSPRTGGTYEQYF
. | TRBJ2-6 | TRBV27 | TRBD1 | TGTGCCAGCAAGCATCGGGGGACAGGGATATCTGGGGCCAACGTCCTGACTTTC | CASKHRGTGISGANVLTF
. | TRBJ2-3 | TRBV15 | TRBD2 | TGTGCCACCAGCAGAGACGGGACTAGCGGTTTCACAGATACGCAGTATTTT | CATSRDGTSGFTDTQYF
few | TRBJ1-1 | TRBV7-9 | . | TGTGCCAGCAGCGCAAACACTGAAGCTTTCTTT | CASSANTEAFF
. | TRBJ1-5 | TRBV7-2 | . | TGTGCCAGCAGCTTACTGGACATTAGCAATCAGCCCCAGCATTTT | CASSLLDISNQPQHF
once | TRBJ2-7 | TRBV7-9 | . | TGTGCCAGCAGCCCCATCCTCCCCCCCTACGAGCAGTACTTC | CASSPILPPYEQYF
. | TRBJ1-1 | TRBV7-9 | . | TGTGCCAGCAGCAATCTGAACACTGAAGCTTTCTTT | CASSNLNTEAFF
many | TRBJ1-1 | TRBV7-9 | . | TGTGCCAGCAGTCGGTCGGGTCGGCCTGAAGCTTTCTTT | CASSRSGRPEAFF
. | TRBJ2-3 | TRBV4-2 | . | TGTGCCAGCAGCCAAGTCTGGCTAGCCACAGATACGCAGTATTTT | CASSQVWLATDTQYF
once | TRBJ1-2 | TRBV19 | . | TGTGCCAGTAGTAGGTCGAGGATCTATGGCTACACCTTC | CASSRSRIYGYTF
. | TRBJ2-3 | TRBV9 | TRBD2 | TGTGCCAGCAGCCCAAGCGGGAGGGTCCCAGATACGCAGTATTTT | CASSPSGRVPDTQYF
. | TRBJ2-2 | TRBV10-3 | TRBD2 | TGTGCCATCAGTGGGGGACTAGCGGGAACCGGGGAGCTGTTTTTT | CAISGGLAGTGELFF
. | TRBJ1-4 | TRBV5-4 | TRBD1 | TGTGCCAGCAGCTTGGCCGGGACAGGGTCTGAAAAACTGTTTTTT | CASSLAGTGSEKLFF
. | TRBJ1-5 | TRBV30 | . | TGTGCCTGGAGTGTACAGGCCAATCAGCCCCAGCATTTT | CAWSVQANQPQHF
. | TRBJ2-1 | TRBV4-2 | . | TGTGCCAGCAGCCAAGAGCCCCCCCCGCAGGGCGGGCCGCAGTTCTTC | CASSQEPPPQGGPQFF
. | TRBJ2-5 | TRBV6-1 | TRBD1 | TGTGCCAGCGGTAGAGGGACAGCTCAAGAGACCCAGTACTTC | CASGRGTAQETQYF
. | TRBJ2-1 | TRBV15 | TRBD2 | TGTGCCACCAGCAGAGCTCGGTGGGGTAGCGGGATGTCTGGAAGTGAGCAGTTCTTC | CATSRARWGSGMSGSEQFF
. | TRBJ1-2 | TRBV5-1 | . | TGCGCCAGCAGCTTGGAGTGGACCGGTGGCTACACCTTC | CASSLEWTGGYTF
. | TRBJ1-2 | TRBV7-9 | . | TGTGCCAGCAGTAAAGGGGCAGCCCTCGGGGGCTACACCTTC | CASSKGAALGGYTF
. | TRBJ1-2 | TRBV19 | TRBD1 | TGTGCCACTATGGGGGACAGATCTATGCGTGGCTACACCTTC | CATMGDRSMRGYTF
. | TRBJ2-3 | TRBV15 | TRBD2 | TGTGCCAGCTCGCGAGGCACGACTAGCGGGAGTGGGGATACGCAGTATTTT | CASSRGTTSGSGDTQYF
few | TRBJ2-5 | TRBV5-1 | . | TGCGCCAGCAGCTTCACTCCGTCAGAGACCCAGTACTTC | CASSFTPSETQYF
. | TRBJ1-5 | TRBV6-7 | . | TGTGCCAGCAGTTATGGGGGAGCTCGGTTTCAGCCCCAGCATTTT | CASSYGGARFQPQHF
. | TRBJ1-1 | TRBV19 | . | TGTGCCAGTAGTATAGGGGGGCAGGCCACTGAAGCTTTCTTT | CASSIGGQATEAFF
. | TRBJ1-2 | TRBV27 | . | TGTGCCAGCAGGACCTCCGGGACCGATGGCTACACCTTC | CASRTSGTDGYTF
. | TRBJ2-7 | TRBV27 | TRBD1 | TGTGCCAGCAGTCCAGGGGGAGTCATCTCCTACGAGCAGTACTTC | CASSPGGVISYEQYF
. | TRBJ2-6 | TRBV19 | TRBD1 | TGTGCCAGTAGTAGGGGACAGGCGGCCTCTGGGGCCAACGTCCTGACTTTC | CASSRGQAASGANVLTF
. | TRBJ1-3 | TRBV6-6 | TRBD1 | TGTGCCAGCAGTTCCGGGACAGGGATTGGAAACACCATATATTTT | CASSSGTGIGNTIYF
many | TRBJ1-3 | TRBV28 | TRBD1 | TGTGCCAGCAGAACAGGGGGCTCTGGAAACACCATATATTTT | CASRTGGSGNTIYF
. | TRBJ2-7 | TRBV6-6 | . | TGTGCCAGCAGTTACCCGGGACCTCAGCCCCCCTACGAGCAGTACTTC | CASSYPGPQPPYEQYF
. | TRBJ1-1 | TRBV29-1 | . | TGCAGCGTTGAAGGGCAGCGGAACACTGAAGCTTTCTTT | CSVEGQRNTEAFF